The clone carrying this T cell receptor beta chain occurred once. This CDR3 region has 14 residues. The germline gives CDR1 SGHRS, CDR2 YFSETQ. The V and J ends lost 1 base and 6 bases, in that order; junction bases with no gene match: 4. Study processing details: Reference gene primer amplification gave estimated nucleated cell counts. Data came from immunoSEQ multiplex PCR; TCRdb stores just in-frame clones and leaves some out. The V and J calls and the clone size are those of that table, but D and trimming were determined from the DNA. This sample has about 160,000 clones, with about three quarters found just once. This sample is drawn from a study of blood T cell repertoires in COVID-19. Whole-study context: Both acute and convalescent COVID-19 samples were obtained from the United States, Italy and Spain. PBMCs, B-cell-depleted T cells, or T cells were the source of the cDNA or gDNA that made up the material.

This chain links TRBV5-1 with TRBJ1-1; 9 bases map to TRBD1. Sequencing input: peripheral blood. This receptor was identified in a man between 65 and 79 years old with acute or convalescent COVID-19. This CDR3 reads CASSLTGGEAEAFF. In DNA, the CDR3 is TGCGCCAGCAGCTTGACAGGGGGCGAGGCTGAAGCTTTCTTT. The full variable domain, rest sourced from reference TRBV5-1 and TRBJ1-1, is KAGVTQTPRYLIKTRGQQVTLSCSPISGHRSVSWYQQTPGQGLQFLFEYFSETQRNKGNFPGRFSGRQFSNSRSEMNVSTLELGDSALYLCASSLTGGEAEAFFGQGTRLTVV.